This is a list of T cell receptor beta chains from one sample in a study of identifying expanded T cells in peripheral blood. Here immunoSEQ multiplex PCR was the method, and the copy in TCRdb shows in-frame clones only, minus some. The sample holds about 100,000 clones, 75% to 90% seen once. The sample taken for sequencing was blood. These TCRs come from a person aged 18 to 69 in good health. The CDR3 runs from the conserved cysteine through the conserved F or W. A D gene is named only where the DNA matches it firmly. For some rows the clone size is stated as once, few or many, or as a class when expanded; others skip it.

CDR3 DNA	CDR3 protein	D gene	V gene	J gene	clone size
TGTGCCAGCAGTGGATCCTTACTAGCGGGATTCCACAATGAGCAGTTCTTC	CASSGSLLAGFHNEQFF	TRBD2	TRBV25-1	TRBJ2-1	-
TGTGCCAGCAGCTTGACCGGGACAGGGGGACGTACTAACTATGGCTACACCTTC	CASSLTGTGGRTNYGYTF	TRBD1	TRBV7-2	TRBJ1-2	once
TGTGCCAGCAGCTTAGGGGGGGCTGAAGCTTTCTTT	CASSLGGAEAFF	-	TRBV7-8	TRBJ1-1	-
TGTGCCATCAGTAGGGGGACTAGTATGTGGATGAATGAGCAGTTCTTC	CAISRGTSMWMNEQFF	TRBD2	TRBV10-3	TRBJ2-1	few
TGTGCCAGCTCCCTACAGGCTCCCGAGCAGTACTTC	CASSLQAPEQYF	-	TRBV18	TRBJ2-7	-
TGTGCCAGCAGCTTGGGAGGGTATGAGCAGTTCTTC	CASSLGGYEQFF	TRBD2	TRBV7-6	TRBJ2-1	-
TGTGCCAGTAGTATAGATCTGCGCCGGAGCGGGACTTCACCCCCAGATACGCAGTATTTT	CASSIDLRRSGTSPPDTQYF	TRBD2	TRBV19	TRBJ2-3	once
TGTGCCAGCAGCCCGGACGAGAATCAGCCCCAGCATTTT	CASSPDENQPQHF	-	TRBV4-2	TRBJ1-5	-
TGCAGCGTTGAAGAGAATCTAGCAATTGATACGCAGTATTTT	CSVEENLAIDTQYF	-	TRBV29-1	TRBJ2-3	-
TGCGCCAGCAGTGGCACAGGGCTTTACGAGCAGTACTTC	CASSGTGLYEQYF	-	TRBV10-2	TRBJ2-7	-
TGTGCCAGCAGTGAGGAGGGCCAGGCCAAAAACATTCAGTACTTC	CASSEEGQAKNIQYF	-	TRBV2	TRBJ2-4	-
TGTGCCAGCAGCTTTCTGGCGGGGGCGGGGGAGACCCAGTACTTC	CASSFLAGAGETQYF	-	TRBV13	TRBJ2-5	-
TGTGCCAGCAGCTCATACAGGGGTTCCTACAATGAGCAGTTCTTC	CASSSYRGSYNEQFF	TRBD1	TRBV11-2	TRBJ2-1	-
TGTGCCAGTAGTATGTGGTCAGCCAAAAATGAAAAACTGTTTTTT	CASSMWSAKNEKLFF	-	TRBV19	TRBJ1-4	-
TGTGCCAGTAGTACCCTCCCGGGACAGATAAAGAGGGCCCAGTACTTC	CASSTLPGQIKRAQYF	TRBD1	TRBV19	TRBJ2-5	-
TGTGCCAGCAGTGATCTTGGACAGGGGGCGTCTGAAGCTTTCTTT	CASSDLGQGASEAFF	TRBD1	TRBV25-1	TRBJ1-1	-
TGTGCCAGCAGGCGCCACAGGGCACAACAAGAGACCCAGTACTTC	CASRRHRAQQETQYF	-	TRBV6-5	TRBJ2-5	-
TGTGCCAGCAGCCAACTACAGGGGGCGCGGGCTGAAGCTTTCTTT	CASSQLQGARAEAFF	TRBD1	TRBV4-2	TRBJ1-1	once
TGTGCCAGCTCACCGCTAGCGGGGGTGAGGGAGCAGTACTTC	CASSPLAGVREQYF	TRBD2	TRBV18	TRBJ2-7	-
TGTGCCAGCTCATCTGCGGTGCCAGATCAGCCCCAGCATTTT	CASSSAVPDQPQHF	-	TRBV18	TRBJ1-5	-
TGTGCCTGGAGTGTACGTCTTCGGCTAAGCACAGATACGCAGTATTTT	CAWSVRLRLSTDTQYF	-	TRBV30	TRBJ2-3	-
TGTGCTAGTGGGGCACCGGGACAGGGGGCCCACAATCAGCCCCAGCATTTT	CASGAPGQGAHNQPQHF	TRBD1	TRBV12-5	TRBJ1-5	-
TGTGCTAGTGCCCCCGTGGGGAAGGTCTACGAGCAGTACTTC	CASAPVGKVYEQYF	-	TRBV12-5	TRBJ2-7	once
TGTGCAAGTCGCTTAGGCGGGAACACTGAAGCTTTCTTT	CASRLGGNTEAFF	-	TRBV12-2	TRBJ1-1	once
TGTGCCAGCAGCCGACAATCTTACGAGCAGTACTTC	CASSRQSYEQYF	-	TRBV7-2	TRBJ2-7	-
TGTGCCAGCAATAGACGGGCCCTTGGAAATGGCTACACCTTC	CASNRRALGNGYTF	-	TRBV6-1	TRBJ1-2	-
TGTGCCAGCAGTTTAGGTTACGAGCAGTACTTC	CASSLGYEQYF	-	TRBV28	TRBJ2-7	once
TGTGCCAGCAGTGAACTCCCGGAGACCCAGTACTTC	CASSELPETQYF	-	TRBV6-1	TRBJ2-5	-
TGTGCCAGCAGCCCCCGAGAAAGAGTCTACGAGCAGTACTTC	CASSPRERVYEQYF	-	TRBV13	TRBJ2-7	-
TGTGCCAGCTCAACACCTCCACTAGCGGGAGAGTCGGAGCAGTACTTC	CASSTPPLAGESEQYF	TRBD2	TRBV18	TRBJ2-7	-
TGTGCCAGTACAGGGCCGATTAGGGACTACAATGAGCAGTTCTTC	CASTGPIRDYNEQFF	-	TRBV19	TRBJ2-1	-
TGCGCCAGCAGCCCCGACAGTGGACAGGGCGCTCAGCCCCAGCATTTT	CASSPDSGQGAQPQHF	TRBD1	TRBV5-1	TRBJ1-5	-
TGTGCCTGGAGTGTCCAGGGGCCGGAGCAGTTCTTC	CAWSVQGPEQFF	-	TRBV30	TRBJ2-1	-
TGTGCCAGCAGCTTAGTTAGGCCCGGGGGTAGTCAGCCCCAGCATTTT	CASSLVRPGGSQPQHF	-	TRBV7-8	TRBJ1-5	-
TGTGCCAGCAGCCGGGACAGCAACTCTGGGGCCAACGTCCTGACTTTC	CASSRDSNSGANVLTF	TRBD1	TRBV5-8	TRBJ2-6	once
TGCAGCGCCGGAAGGACAGGGACTAATGAAAAACTGTTTTTT	CSAGRTGTNEKLFF	TRBD1	TRBV29-1	TRBJ1-4	-
TGTGCTAGTGGTTTGAGCCAGGGGGGAACTGAACCTGAAGCTTTCTTT	CASGLSQGGTEPEAFF	TRBD1	TRBV12-5	TRBJ1-1	-
TGTGCCAGCAGACCAACGGGACTTCCTGGCGCCTACGAGCAGTACTTC	CASRPTGLPGAYEQYF	-	TRBV6-6	TRBJ2-7	-
TGCGGGGCTAGCCTGGATACGCAGTATTTT	CGASLDTQYF	-	TRBV20-1	TRBJ2-3	-
TGTGCCAGCAGCCCCGGGGGCCTTTCTCAGCCCCAGCATTTT	CASSPGGLSQPQHF	-	TRBV14	TRBJ1-5	-
TGTGCCAGCAGCTTGAGCGAGGGTCCGAGGGGAGATACGCAGTATTTT	CASSLSEGPRGDTQYF	-	TRBV5-4	TRBJ2-3	-
TGTGCCAGCAGTGCCGAGGGACAGGTTAACTATGGCTACACCTTC	CASSAEGQVNYGYTF	TRBD1	TRBV2	TRBJ1-2	few
TGTGCCAGCAGTGAAAATTTAGTAGGGTCGCACTACGAGCAGTACTTC	CASSENLVGSHYEQYF	-	TRBV6-1	TRBJ2-7	-
TGTGCCAGCAGCGGAGGACGGACAGGCCTCGGGTATGAGCAGTTCTTC	CASSGGRTGLGYEQFF	TRBD1	TRBV9	TRBJ2-1	-
TGCGCCAGCAGCTTGGGACAGGGAAATGAAAAACTGTTTTTT	CASSLGQGNEKLFF	TRBD1	TRBV5-1	TRBJ1-4	-
TGTGCCAGCATTCAAAAGGAAACCTTC	CASIQKETF	-	TRBV6-5	TRBJ1-2	few
TGTGCCAGCAGCCCCCCTCGGTCCCCCGTGACAGATACGCAGTATTTT	CASSPPRSPVTDTQYF	-	TRBV7-9	TRBJ2-3	-
TGTGCCAGCAGCTTAGCCACTATGGGCGGCTACACCTTC	CASSLATMGGYTF	-	TRBV7-2	TRBJ1-2	-
TGTGCCAGCAGCTCAGGGGGACGGTTCTCTGGAAACACCATATATTTT	CASSSGGRFSGNTIYF	TRBD1	TRBV11-2	TRBJ1-3	-
TGTGCCAGCAGCGGGACCTACTCTGGAAACACCATATATTTT	CASSGTYSGNTIYF	-	TRBV6-5	TRBJ1-3	-
TGTGCCAGCATCTCAAGAGGGATAGAGAACACTGAAGCTTTCTTT	CASISRGIENTEAFF	-	TRBV11-3	TRBJ1-1	-
TGCGCCAGCAGCACGGGGACGGTCGGATGGGGCCAAGAGACCCAGTACTTC	CASSTGTVGWGQETQYF	-	TRBV4-1	TRBJ2-5	-
TGTGCCAGCGGACAGGACACTGAAGCTTTCTTT	CASGQDTEAFF	TRBD1	TRBV2	TRBJ1-1	few
TGTGCCAGCAAGGCGGCAGGGGGGGGTTATAGCAATCAGCCCCAGCATTTT	CASKAAGGGYSNQPQHF	TRBD1	TRBV2	TRBJ1-5	-
TGTGCCAGCAGTGAAGGCCCCACAACGACCGACAATGAGCAGTTCTTC	CASSEGPTTTDNEQFF	-	TRBV25-1	TRBJ2-1	-
TGTGCCAGCAATGGAGATACCTATGGCTACACCTTC	CASNGDTYGYTF	-	TRBV6-1	TRBJ1-2	-
TGTGCCAGCAGTGTGAGGGACTGGGGTTCACCCCTCCACTTT	CASSVRDWGSPLHF	-	TRBV27	TRBJ1-6	-
TGTGCCAGCAGCTCCCCAACGGGGACCTACGAGCAGTACTTC	CASSSPTGTYEQYF	-	TRBV7-8	TRBJ2-7	once
TGTGCCAGCAGCCCTAGTGGGGGGCGGTTCTACGAGCAGTACTTC	CASSPSGGRFYEQYF	-	TRBV9	TRBJ2-7	once
TGTGCCAGCTCACCACAGTCCCTAGCGGGCTCCTACGAGCAGTACTTC	CASSPQSLAGSYEQYF	TRBD2	TRBV18	TRBJ2-7	-